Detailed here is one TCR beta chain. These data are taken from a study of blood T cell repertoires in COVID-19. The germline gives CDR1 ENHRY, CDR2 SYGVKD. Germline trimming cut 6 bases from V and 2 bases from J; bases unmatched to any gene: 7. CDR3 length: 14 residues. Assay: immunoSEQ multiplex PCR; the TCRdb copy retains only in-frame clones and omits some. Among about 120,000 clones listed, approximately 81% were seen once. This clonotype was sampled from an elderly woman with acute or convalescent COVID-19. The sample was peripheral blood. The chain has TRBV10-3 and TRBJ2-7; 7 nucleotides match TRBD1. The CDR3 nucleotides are TGTGCCATCAGCGGACGGGACAGACCCTACGAGCAGTACTTC. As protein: CAISGRDRPYEQYF.